This T cell receptor (beta chain) was identified in a study of blood T cell repertoires in COVID-19. Across the study: The United States, Italy and Spain supplied acute and convalescent COVID-19 samples. T cells, B-cell-depleted T cells, or PBMCs supplied cDNA or gDNA.

Source study methods: Scientists estimated how many nucleated cells there were by amplifying reference gene primers. TCRdb's table, derived via immunoSEQ multiplex PCR, lists solely in-frame clones and lacks some. The DNA was the basis for D and trimming; V, J and clone size are from that table. This sample has tens of thousands of clones, with about 88% found just once. This CDR3 region has 15 residues. Germline V gene data show CDR1 as MDHEN and CDR2 as SYDVKM. With V trimmed by 2 bases and J by 8 bases, 6 bases remained unmatched. The TCR was taken from a man between 65 and 80 years old with active COVID-19. Sample: peripheral blood. The rearrangement links TRBV28 to TRBJ2-4; 10 nucleotides match TRBD1. DNA of the CDR3: TGTGCCAGCAGTTTAATCGGACAGGGGGGAGACATTCAGTACTTC. This codes for CASSLIGQGGDIQYF.